This TCR beta chain is drawn from a study of T cells after yellow fever vaccination (dated by TCRdb to 2018 to 2020). As for the study more broadly: Libraries from fractions with low cell numbers were prepared with the SMART-Seq v4 Ultra Low Input RNA kit. To track T-cell clones before and after primary and booster YFV17D yellow fever vaccination, bulk TCR alpha and beta repertoires were sequenced longitudinally. Two healthy male donors made up the cohort, one aged 18 to 30 years and the other aged 30 to 40 years. Blood was drawn at multiple timepoints before and after primary and secondary immunization, with bulk PBMC replicates and cell subsets isolated.

TCR cDNA was synthesized by 5'RACE template switching, through which a universal primer site and unique molecular identifiers were introduced. Priming for cDNA synthesis came from both the TCR alpha and TCR beta constant segments. Library amplification used two PCR steps, and the second PCR step added sample barcodes and sequencing adapters. Libraries were sequenced on Illumina HiSeq 2500 (2x100 bp) or NovaSeq (2x150 bp). The study's own analysis went as follows. Demultiplexing of reads and collapsing into UMI consensus sequences were performed with MIGEC, and V(D)J alignment was carried out with MiXCR. Vaccine-responding clonotypes were identified with edgeR using replicate PBMC samples, with FDR below 0.01 and a log2 fold change above 5 up to day 15 being required. Each bulk clonotype was labeled CD4 or CD8 based on which sequenced repertoire, CD4 or CD8, contained the clonotype at higher abundance. Starting from the raw public reads, TCRdb applied fastp trimming at Q25, assembled clones with MiXCR and retained in-frame beta chains. Every CDR3 protein is listed once, alongside the most common genes and DNA of its rows. The V and J calls come from TCRdb's annotation, not from the publication. The sample table shows almost 600,000 distinct CDR3 sequences, and about 13% are seen once. The top ten hold about an eighth of the sample.

What the treatment or condition label conveys for this sample: live attenuated yellow fever vaccine strain. At every blood-draw timepoint, two biological replicates of bulk PBMCs were collected. PBMCs were isolated from peripheral blood using a standard Ficoll-Paque protocol. RNA was extracted with TriZol from bulk PBMCs, CD4 and CD8 fractions, and dextramer-positive and dextramer-negative fractions. Beyond this particular receptor, the publication reports: Because only two donors were included in the study, the extent to which the findings can be generalized is limited. Compared with the primary T-cell response, the secondary T-cell response was weaker but faster, peaking on day 5 rather than day 15. Most clones expanded after primary vaccination (around 96% of CD4 and 70% to 90% of CD8) were re-detected after the booster, suggesting that broad memory maintenance occurred. A small share of clonotypes occurred in both CD4 and CD8 compartments, likely arising from convergent recombination. Computational filtering was required because FACS-sorted repertoires could contain abundant contaminating clonotypes from the bulk population.

In this sample, this clonotype turned up a few times. Its antigen has not been determined. No much larger clone exists at a distance of one base, and base qualities are not known. The receptor's source is a man aged 25 to 40 who received the YFV17D yellow fever vaccine. This specimen consisted of PBMCs, obtained on the day of the yellow fever booster vaccination.

The DNA reads as follows: TGTGCCAGTGGGTTACGGACAGGCTATGGCTACACCTTC. This gives the protein CASGLRTGYGYTF. Here the chain combines TRBV6-6 and TRBJ1-2, with 7 junctional bases fitting TRBD1. From the germline V gene (reference sequence), CDR1 is MNHNY and CDR2 is SVGAGI. The CDR3 sequence holds 13 residues, the cysteine and phenylalanine included. CDR3 DNA is the only sequence kept; it has 39 bases, read in frame from the first base. At the junction V is shortened by 9 bases and J by 4 bases; bases outside the gene matches: 8.